This T cell receptor beta chain was identified in a study of OX40 agonist ivuxolimab in advanced cancers. The study's findings and limits: CD4+ and CD8+ T cells in blood underwent clonal expansion by week 6 at 0.1 to 3.0 mg/kg.

Blood sampling took place at baseline, cycle 4 day 1, and cycle 7 day 1. With respect to this clone: What it binds is unknown.

Profiled with immunoSEQ multiplex PCR; TCRdb holds only in-frame clones, not every one. The table has about 78,000 clones, roughly 92% seen once. Here the sequenced sample was CD4+ or CD8+ T cells sorted from blood, taken in a trial of the OX40 agonist ivuxolimab. This sequence was found in an adult with an advanced solid tumor such as melanoma, head and neck, liver or kidney cancer.

CDR3: CASSLETQYF. The CDR3 DNA follows: TGTGCCAGCAGTCTAGAGACCCAGTACTTC. The rearrangement uses TRBV2 and TRBJ2-5; no clear D. Trimming took off 5 bases at V and 4 bases at J, with 2 bases between the two ends. This CDR3 has 10 amino acids. The germline V gene encodes CDR1 SNHLY and CDR2 FYNNEI.